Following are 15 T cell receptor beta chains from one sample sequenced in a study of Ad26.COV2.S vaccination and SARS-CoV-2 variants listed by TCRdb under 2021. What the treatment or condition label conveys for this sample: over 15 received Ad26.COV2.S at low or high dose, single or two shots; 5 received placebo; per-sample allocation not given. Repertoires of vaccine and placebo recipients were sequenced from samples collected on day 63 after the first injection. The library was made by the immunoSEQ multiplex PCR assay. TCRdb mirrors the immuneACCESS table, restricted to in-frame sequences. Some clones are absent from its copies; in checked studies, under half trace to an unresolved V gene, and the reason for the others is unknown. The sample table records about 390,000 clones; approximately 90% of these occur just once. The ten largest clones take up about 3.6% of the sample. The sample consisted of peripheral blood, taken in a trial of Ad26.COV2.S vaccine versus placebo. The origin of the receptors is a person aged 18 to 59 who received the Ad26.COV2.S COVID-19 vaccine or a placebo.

The CDR3 DNA is TGTGCCAGCAGTCTGGAAGTTGATTCACCCCTCCACTTT. It is translated as CASSLEVDSPLHF. The chain employs TRBV2 and TRBJ1-6, with D unclear. CDR1 and CDR2 (germline): SNHLY, FYNNEI. CDR3 size: 13 residues. Trimming cost V 5 bases and J 8 bases, with 10 bases left between them.

The CDR3 sequence is CAISEYGSNYGYTF. The CDR3 coding sequence is TGTGCCATCAGTGAATATGGATCTAACTATGGCTACACCTTC. J is TRBJ1-2 and V is TRBV10-3; D is uncertain. CDR1 and CDR2 (germline): ENHRY, SYGVKD. The germline V and J ends were trimmed by 3 bases and 0 bases, with 8 bases remaining between them. The CDR3 is 14 residues long.

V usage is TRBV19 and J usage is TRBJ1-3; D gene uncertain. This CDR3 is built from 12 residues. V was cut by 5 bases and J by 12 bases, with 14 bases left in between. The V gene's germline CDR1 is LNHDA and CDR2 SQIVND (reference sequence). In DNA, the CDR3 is TGTGCCAGTAGTCCCGGGTCCCCCGGCATATATTTT. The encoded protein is CASSPGSPGIYF.

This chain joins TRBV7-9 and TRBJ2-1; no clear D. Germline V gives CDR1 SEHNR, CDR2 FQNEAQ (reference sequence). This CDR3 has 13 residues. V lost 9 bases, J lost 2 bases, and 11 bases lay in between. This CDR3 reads CARSSSPYNEQFF. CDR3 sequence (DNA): TGTGCCAGAAGCAGCTCGCCCTACAATGAGCAGTTCTTC.

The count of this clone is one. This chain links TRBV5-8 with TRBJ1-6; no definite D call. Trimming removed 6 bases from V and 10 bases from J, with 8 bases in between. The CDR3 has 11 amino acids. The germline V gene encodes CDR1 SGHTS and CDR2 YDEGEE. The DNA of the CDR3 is TGTGCCAGCAATCCGAGCTCACCCCTCCACTTT. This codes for CASNPSSPLHF.

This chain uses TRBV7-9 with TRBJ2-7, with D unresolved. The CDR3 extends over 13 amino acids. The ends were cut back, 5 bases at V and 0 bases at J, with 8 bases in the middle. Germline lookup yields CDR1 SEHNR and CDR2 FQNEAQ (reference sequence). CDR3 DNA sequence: TGTGCCAGCAGCACAACACTCTCCTACGAGCAGTACTTC. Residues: CASSTTLSYEQYF.

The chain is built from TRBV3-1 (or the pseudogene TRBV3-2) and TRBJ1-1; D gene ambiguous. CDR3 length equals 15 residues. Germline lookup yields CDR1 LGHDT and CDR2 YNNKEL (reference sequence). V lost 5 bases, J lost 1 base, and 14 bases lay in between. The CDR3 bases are TGTGCCAGCAGCGAGGGATGGAGGGAGAACACTGAAGCTTTCTTT. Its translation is CASSEGWRENTEAFF.

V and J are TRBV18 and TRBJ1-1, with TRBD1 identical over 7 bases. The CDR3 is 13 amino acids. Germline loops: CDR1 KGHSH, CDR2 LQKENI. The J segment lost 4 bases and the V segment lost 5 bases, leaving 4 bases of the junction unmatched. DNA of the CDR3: TGTGCCAGCTCAACAGGGGAAGGCACTGAAGCTTTCTTT. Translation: CASSTGEGTEAFF.

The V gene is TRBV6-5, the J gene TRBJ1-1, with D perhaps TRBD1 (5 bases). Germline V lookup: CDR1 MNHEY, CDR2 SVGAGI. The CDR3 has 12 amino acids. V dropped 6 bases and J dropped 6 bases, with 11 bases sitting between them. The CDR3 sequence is CASRGRSAEAFF. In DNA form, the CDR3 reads TGTGCCAGCAGGGGGCGATCAGCTGAAGCTTTCTTT.

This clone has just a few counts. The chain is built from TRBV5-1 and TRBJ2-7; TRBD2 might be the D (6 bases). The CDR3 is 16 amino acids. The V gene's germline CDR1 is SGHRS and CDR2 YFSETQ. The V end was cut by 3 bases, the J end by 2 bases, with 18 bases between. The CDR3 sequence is CASSWRQGGETYEQYF. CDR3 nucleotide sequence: TGCGCCAGCAGCTGGCGACAAGGAGGGGAAACCTACGAGCAGTACTTC.

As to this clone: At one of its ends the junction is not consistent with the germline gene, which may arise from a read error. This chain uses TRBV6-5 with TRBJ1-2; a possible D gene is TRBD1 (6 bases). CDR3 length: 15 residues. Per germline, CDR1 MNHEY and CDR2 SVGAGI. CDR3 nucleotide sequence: TGTGCCAGCAGTTACTCCGGGACAACTAATTATGGCTACACCTTC. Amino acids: CASSYSGTTNYGYTF.

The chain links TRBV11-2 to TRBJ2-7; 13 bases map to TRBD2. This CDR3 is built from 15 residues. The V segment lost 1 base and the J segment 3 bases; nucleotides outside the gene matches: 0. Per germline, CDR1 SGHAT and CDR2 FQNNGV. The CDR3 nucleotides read TGTGCCAGCAGCTTAGGACTAGCGGGGGGCTACGAGCAGTACTTC. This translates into CASSLGLAGGYEQYF. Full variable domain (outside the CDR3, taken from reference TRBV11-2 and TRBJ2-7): EAGVAQSPRYKIIEKRQSVAFWCNPISGHATLYWYQQILGQGPKLLIQFQNNGVVDDSQLPKDRFSAERLKGVDSTLKIQPAKLEDSAVYLCASSLGLAGGYEQYFGPGTRLTVT.

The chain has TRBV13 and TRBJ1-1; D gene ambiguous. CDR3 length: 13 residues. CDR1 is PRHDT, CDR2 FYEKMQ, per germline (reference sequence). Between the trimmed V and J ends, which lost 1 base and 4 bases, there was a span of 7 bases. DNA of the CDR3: TGTGCCAGCAGCTTAGCAGAGGGCACTGAAGCTTTCTTT. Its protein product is CASSLAEGTEAFF.

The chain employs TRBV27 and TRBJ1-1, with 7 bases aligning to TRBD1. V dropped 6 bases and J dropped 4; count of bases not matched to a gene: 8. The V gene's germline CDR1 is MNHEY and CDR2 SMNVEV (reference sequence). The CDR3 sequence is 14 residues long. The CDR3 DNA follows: TGTGCCAGCAGATCCGAGGACAGGAGCACTGAAGCTTTCTTT. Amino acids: CASRSEDRSTEAFF.

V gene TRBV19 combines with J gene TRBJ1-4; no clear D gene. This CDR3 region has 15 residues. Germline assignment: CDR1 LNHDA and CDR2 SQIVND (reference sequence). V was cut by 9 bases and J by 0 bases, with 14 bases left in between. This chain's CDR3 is CASRGSYATNEKLFF. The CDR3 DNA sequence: TGTGCCAGCCGGGGTTCATACGCAACTAATGAAAAACTGTTTTTT.